This T cell receptor (beta chain) was identified in a study of shared clonotypes between healthy human individuals. Study-wide findings and caveats: Researchers sampled blood only, noting tissue repertoires likely differ.

The table came from immunoSEQ multiplex PCR; TCRdb's copy has only in-frame clones and leaves some out. In the table there are roughly 660,000 clones, 90% of which are singletons. V lost 2 bases to trimming and J lost 4 bases, with 17 bases between them. The CDR3 length is 16 residues. Germline V lookup: CDR1 SGHVS, CDR2 FQNEAQ. This clone was seen a single time. No antigen is known for it. CCR7-negative CD45RA+ TemRA cells were pooled with CD45RO+ cells for CD8 memory. The sequence derives from a man aged 18 to 35 in good health. Some clones in this sample may be carry-over from other donors' samples. What was sequenced was memory CD8+ T cells from PBMCs. Noted subset: CD45RO+ cells pooled with CCR7-negative TemRA cells. The genes are TRBV7-8 and TRBJ1-2; possibly TRBD1 for D (5 bases). CDR3 DNA: TGTGCCAGCAGCTTAATTGAGGTGGGGCCAGCCTATGGCTACACCTTC. Residues: CASSLIEVGPAYGYTF.